These 28 T cell receptor beta chains originate from one sample sequenced in a study of cytomegalovirus exposure and HLA in healthy donors (TCRdb year 2017). Libraries were built with the immunoSEQ multiplex PCR assay. For the multiplex PCR, a mixture combining 60 forward primers for TCR Vbeta segments and 13 reverse primers for TCR Jbeta segments was used. The source is immuneACCESS, and TCRdb retained only in-frame sequences with V and J called. Part of the clones is not carried over; for the studies checked, unresolved V genes explain less than half of this, and the remainder is unexplained. This sample gives 150,000 to 200,000 clones in total; 80% to 90% of them show up just once. The top ten clonotypes cover approximately 8.5% of the sample. Sequences were obtained from PBMCs. Source of these receptors: a man younger than 35 in good health and CMV-seropositive.

V is TRBV5-1 and J is TRBJ1-1; 8 bases match TRBD1. Trimming took 4 bases from V and 0 from J; bases not matched to a gene: 2. Per the germline V gene, CDR1 is SGHRS and CDR2 is YFSETQ. The CDR3 is 14 residues long. The CDR3: CASSVDRVNTEAFF. The CDR3 DNA reads TGCGCCAGCAGCGTGGACAGGGTGAACACTGAAGCTTTCTTT. Full variable domain (missing parts from reference TRBV5-1 and TRBJ1-1): KAGVTQTPRYLIKTRGQQVTLSCSPISGHRSVSWYQQTPGQGLQFLFEYFSETQRNKGNFPGRFSGRQFSNSRSEMNVSTLELGDSALYLCASSVDRVNTEAFFGQGTRLTVV.

V is TRBV11-2 and J is TRBJ2-3; no firm D call. CDR3 length equals 12 residues. V was shortened by 7 bases and J by 4 bases, with 9 bases between the two germline ends. Germline loops: CDR1 SGHAT, CDR2 FQNNGV. The CDR3 region is CASTHKPDTQYF. Written as DNA, the CDR3 is TGTGCCAGCACTCATAAGCCAGATACGCAGTATTTT.

This rearrangement joins TRBV14 to TRBJ2-5, with 8 bases aligning to TRBD2. CDR3 length equals 11 residues. Germline loops: CDR1 SGHDN, CDR2 FVKESK. V shed 10 bases, J shed 13 bases, and the junction held 11 bases outside the gene matches. CDR3 in amino acids: CATSTGGATYF. DNA for the CDR3: TGTGCCACCTCTACCGGGGGGGCGACGTACTTC.

The rearrangement uses TRBV27 and TRBJ2-1; 9 bases are shared with TRBD2. V was pared by 3 bases and J by 8 bases, with 8 bases of the junction left unmatched. The CDR3 totals 15 residues. The germline V gene encodes CDR1 MNHEY and CDR2 SMNVEV (reference sequence). The CDR3: CASSLGGGAQDEQFF. CDR3 DNA sequence: TGTGCCAGCAGTTTGGGCGGGGGGGCCCAAGATGAGCAGTTCTTC.

J is TRBJ2-7 and V is TRBV10-3; D perhaps matches TRBD1 (6 bases). The CDR3 spans 14 residues. V was shortened by 2 bases and J by 4 bases, with 12 bases between the two germline ends. CDR1 and CDR2 from the germline V gene are ENHRY and SYGVKD. The CDR3 loop is CAISEHRVRYEQYF. The DNA for the CDR3 is TGTGCCATCAGTGAGCACAGGGTAAGGTACGAGCAGTACTTC.

The V call is TRBV19, the J call TRBJ1-4, with a weak D call TRBD1 (6 bases). This CDR3 spans 14 amino acids. V was shortened by 5 bases and J by 8 bases, with 15 bases between the two germline ends. Germline CDR1 reads LNHDA; CDR2 reads SQIVND (reference sequence). The CDR3 nucleotides are TGTGCCAGTAGTCCTTACAGGGAGGGCGAAAAACTGTTTTTT. Residues: CASSPYREGEKLFF.

This clone was recorded only once. The CDR3 nucleotides are TGCGCCAGCAGCTTGGCCCCACAGGGGGCGGGCGGCTACACCTTC. It specifies CASSLAPQGAGGYTF. The chain recombines TRBV5-1 with TRBJ1-2; TRBD1 aligns across 9 bases. The germline CDR1 and CDR2 sequences are SGHRS and YFSETQ. After removal of 0 bases from V and 8 bases from J, the junction contained 8 bases not matched to a gene. The CDR3 is 15 amino acids.

This clone was observed a single time. The V and J genes are TRBV19 and TRBJ1-5, with D tentatively TRBD1 (5 bases). The germline CDR1 and CDR2 sequences are LNHDA and SQIVND (reference sequence). This CDR3 has 13 residues. The V and J ends lost 6 bases and 3 bases respectively, with 9 bases between them. The CDR3 sequence is CASRGTNNQPQHF. DNA for the CDR3: TGTGCCAGTAGGGGGACTAACAATCAGCCCCAGCATTTT.

The chain combines TRBV5-1 with TRBJ2-5; 7 bases are shared with TRBD1. V lost 4 bases and J lost 5; bases outside the gene matches: 8. Per germline, CDR1 SGHRS and CDR2 YFSETQ. This CDR3 has 14 residues. CDR3 coding DNA: TGCGCCAGCAGCGAAACGACAGGGTTGGAGACCCAGTACTTC. This gives the protein CASSETTGLETQYF.

This clone came up once. The rearrangement uses TRBV9 and TRBJ2-5; D might be TRBD1 (6 bases). CDR1 is SGDLS, CDR2 YYNGEE, per germline. V gave up 3 bases and J gave up 2 bases, with 17 bases separating them. The CDR3 extends over 16 amino acids. Here the CDR3 DNA reads TGTGCCAGCAGCGCCCATTTGGGCAGGGGTCAAGAGACCCAGTACTTC. It yields the protein CASSAHLGRGQETQYF.

This clone was detected only once. This chain joins TRBV7-2 and TRBJ1-6; D is unresolved. CDR3 length: 15 amino acids. V was cut by 2 bases and J by 5 bases, with 10 bases left in between. Looked up from germline, CDR1 is SGHTA and CDR2 is FQGNSA. The CDR3 DNA reads as TGTGCCAGCAGCTTAAAGAGCGGACATAATTCACCCCTCCACTTT. This translates into CASSLKSGHNSPLHF.

The V gene is TRBV5-1, the J gene TRBJ2-5, with TRBD2 identical over 11 bases. V gave up 0 bases and J gave up 4 bases; unmatched junction bases: 5. This CDR3 region has 16 residues. Germline V lookup: CDR1 SGHRS, CDR2 YFSETQ. CDR3 in amino acids: CASSLEGLAGGETQYF. In DNA, the CDR3 is TGCGCCAGCAGCTTGGAGGGGCTAGCGGGGGGAGAGACCCAGTACTTC.

The V and J genes are TRBV6-5 and TRBJ2-3; 8 nucleotides align to TRBD1. This CDR3 region has 15 residues. Per the germline V gene, CDR1 is MNHEY and CDR2 is SVGAGI. With V trimmed by 5 bases and J by 0 bases, 4 bases remained unmatched. The chain's CDR3 is CASSGTGRSTDTQYF. CDR3 DNA sequence: TGTGCCAGCAGTGGGACAGGAAGGAGCACAGATACGCAGTATTTT.

Only one count was recorded for this clone. An end of the junction does not agree with germline; a read error may underlie this. The V and J genes are TRBV7-9 and TRBJ1-1; unclear D gene. Per the germline V gene, CDR1 is SEHNR and CDR2 is FQNEAQ (reference sequence). There are 12 residues in the CDR3. The CDR3 DNA sequence: TGTTCCAGCAGCTTAAGCGGCTCGGAAGCTTTCTTT. This encodes CSSSLSGSEAFF.

The J gene is TRBJ1-1, the V gene TRBV5-1; D gene unclear. V was shortened by 1 base and J by 6 bases, with 13 bases between the two germline ends. Germline V CDR1 and CDR2: SGHRS, YFSETQ. This CDR3 spans 14 amino acids. The CDR3 loop reads CASSLWAAGAEAFF. The CDR3 region has the DNA TGCGCCAGCAGCTTGTGGGCCGCGGGAGCTGAAGCTTTCTTT.

This clone showed up just once. The J gene is TRBJ1-5, the V gene TRBV7-8; D may be TRBD1 (6 bases). This CDR3 region has 17 residues. Germline loops: CDR1 SGHVS, CDR2 FQNEAQ. Trimming stripped 8 bases from V and 0 bases from J, with 20 bases between. CDR3 amino acids: CASGLNFRGYSNQPQHF. Written as DNA, the CDR3 is TGTGCCAGCGGGCTTAATTTCAGGGGCTATAGCAATCAGCCCCAGCATTTT. Based on the CDR3 plus reference TRBV7-8 and TRBJ1-5, the full variable domain is GAGVSQSPRYKVAKRGQDVALRCDPISGHVSLFWYQQALGQGPEFLTYFQNEAQLDKSGLPSDRFFAERPEGSVSTLKIQRTQQEDSAVYLCASGLNFRGYSNQPQHFGDGTRLSIL.

The rearrangement links TRBV19 to TRBJ2-5; maybe TRBD2 (6 bases). V lost 2 bases to trimming and J lost 1 base, with 11 bases between them. Germline values: CDR1 LNHDA, CDR2 SQIVND (reference sequence). The CDR3 sequence is 15 residues long. The CDR3 DNA follows: TGTGCCAGTAGTATAAGGGCGGGGACCCAAGAGACCCAGTACTTC. It codes for CASSIRAGTQETQYF.

This chain uses TRBV30 with TRBJ1-1; D gene unclear. Per the germline V gene, CDR1 is GTSNPN and CDR2 is SVGIG (reference sequence). Trimming stripped 4 bases from V and 8 bases from J, with 11 bases between. CDR3 length: 11 amino acids. The CDR3 sequence: CAWNGYLEAFF. CDR3 in DNA: TGTGCCTGGAACGGGTATTTGGAAGCTTTCTTT.

The genes are TRBV19 and TRBJ1-2, with 10 bases fitting TRBD1. Germline CDR1 LNHDA, CDR2 SQIVND (reference sequence). The CDR3 has 14 residues. Trimming took 5 bases from V and 5 from J; bases not matched to a gene: 5. The CDR3 protein is CASSLGQGVYGYTF. CDR3 DNA: TGTGCCAGTAGTCTCGGACAGGGGGTATATGGCTACACCTTC.

V usage is TRBV5-1 and J usage is TRBJ2-1, with 15 bases that match TRBD2. V lost 4 bases, J lost 9 bases, and 14 bases stayed unmatched. Germline V gene lookup returns CDR1 SGHRS and CDR2 YFSETQ. The CDR3 sequence is 18 residues long. CDR3 sequence: CASSLRTSGGVGGGEQFF. The CDR3 bases are TGCGCCAGCAGCCTCCGGACTAGCGGGGGGGTCGGCGGGGGTGAGCAGTTCTTC.

The chain links TRBV19 to TRBJ2-4, with TRBD2 as a possible D gene (5 bases). The CDR3 consists of 18 residues. Between the trimmed V and J ends, which lost 0 bases and 1 base, there was a span of 16 bases. In germline, CDR1 is LNHDA, CDR2 SQIVND (reference sequence). The CDR3, as DNA: TGTGCCAGTAGTATAGATCTATCGGGATTCGGGGCCAAAAACATTCAGTACTTC. Translation: CASSIDLSGFGAKNIQYF.

The V gene is TRBV19, the J gene TRBJ2-7; 7 nucleotides align to TRBD1. Germline CDR1 and CDR2: LNHDA and SQIVND (reference sequence). Trimming removed 6 bases from V and 1 base from J; junction bases left unmatched: 6. This CDR3 spans 14 amino acids. The CDR3 spells CASSDRQGSYEQYF. CDR3 nucleotide sequence: TGTGCCAGTAGCGATCGACAGGGATCCTACGAGCAGTACTTC.

The rearrangement joins TRBV2 to TRBJ2-5; tentatively, D is TRBD2 (5 bases). The CDR3 has 14 residues. V was pared by 2 bases and J by 5 bases, with 12 bases between. CDR1 SNHLY and CDR2 FYNNEI come from the germline V gene. This chain's CDR3 is CASSERQAAETQYF. CDR3 nucleotide sequence: TGTGCCAGCAGTGAACGGCAAGCGGCGGAGACCCAGTACTTC.

This chain uses TRBV11-2 with TRBJ2-5; 7 bases are a match to TRBD1. The CDR3 runs 16 residues. The V gene's germline CDR1 is SGHAT and CDR2 FQNNGV. The V and J ends lost 5 bases and 5 bases, in that order; junction bases with no gene match: 14. As DNA, the CDR3 is TGTGCCAGCAGCCAGCGACAGGGAAGTTTTTCGGAGACCCAGTACTTC. It is translated as CASSQRQGSFSETQYF. The whole variable domain, filled in from reference TRBV11-2 and TRBJ2-5, reads EAGVAQSPRYKIIEKRQSVAFWCNPISGHATLYWYQQILGQGPKLLIQFQNNGVVDDSQLPKDRFSAERLKGVDSTLKIQPAKLEDSAVYLCASSQRQGSFSETQYFGPGTRLLVL.

The gene calls are TRBV18 and TRBJ2-1; no firm D call. Trimming took off 3 bases at V and 4 bases at J, with 10 bases between the two ends. Germline V gene sequence: CDR1 KGHSH, CDR2 LQKENI. This CDR3 is 14 amino acids long. CDR3 sequence reads: CASSPPNGYNEQFF. DNA for the CDR3: TGTGCCAGCTCACCCCCGAACGGTTACAATGAGCAGTTCTTC.

The chain joins TRBV18 to TRBJ1-5, with D tentatively TRBD1 (6 bases). This CDR3 contains 12 residues. The germline V gene has CDR1 KGHSH and CDR2 LQKENI. V was clipped by 6 bases and J by 6 bases, with 9 bases between them. The CDR3 sequence is CASSEQGQPQHF. DNA of the CDR3: TGTGCCAGCTCGGAACAGGGTCAGCCCCAGCATTTT.

The chain has TRBV30 and TRBJ1-2; 8 bases fit TRBD1. Germline V gene data show CDR1 as GTSNPN and CDR2 as SVGIG (reference sequence). This CDR3 contains 15 residues. The V gene end was trimmed by 2 bases and the J gene end by 2 bases; junction bases not matched to a gene: 7. The CDR3 is CAWSLGGQANYGYTF. As DNA, the CDR3 is TGTGCCTGGAGTTTAGGGGGACAGGCAAACTATGGCTACACCTTC.

This CDR3 reads CASSGQKEGAAVYGYTF. As DNA, the CDR3 is TGTGCCAGCAGTGGCCAGAAGGAAGGAGCGGCAGTGTATGGCTACACCTTC. This chain connects TRBV25-1 to TRBJ1-2; D is undetermined. The CDR3 spans 17 residues. Trimming shortened V by 4 bases and J by 5 bases, and 23 bases separated the two germline ends. CDR1 MGHDK and CDR2 SYGVNS come from the germline V gene.